One sample yielded the 10 T cell receptor beta chains listed below, sequenced in a study of blood T cell repertoires in COVID-19. Data came from immunoSEQ multiplex PCR; TCRdb stores just in-frame clones and leaves some out. The sample carries some 110,000 clones, under 85% recorded once. The sample comprised peripheral blood. The origin of the receptors is a woman aged 55-69 years with acute or convalescent COVID-19.

The chain couples TRBV5-1 to TRBJ1-1; D might be TRBD1 (5 bases). Per the germline V gene, CDR1 is SGHRS and CDR2 is YFSETQ. The CDR3 totals 15 residues. V lost 4 bases to trimming and J lost 4 bases, with 17 bases between them. The CDR3 loop reads CASSPSQGFRTEAFF. The CDR3 DNA follows: TGCGCCAGCAGCCCGAGTCAGGGTTTTCGCACTGAAGCTTTCTTT.

In its sample, this clone was seen once. V and J are TRBV14 and TRBJ2-3, with D tentatively TRBD2 (7 bases). The CDR3 contains 16 residues. Germline lookup yields CDR1 SGHDN and CDR2 FVKESK. Trimming shortened V by 4 bases and J by 1 base, and 15 bases separated the two germline ends. The chain's CDR3 is CASSLNAGAGTDTQYF. CDR3 nucleotide sequence: TGTGCCAGCAGCCTCAATGCGGGGGCCGGCACAGATACGCAGTATTTT.

The chain uses TRBV7-2 and TRBJ1-4; TRBD1 matches 9 bases. Germline V gene data show CDR1 as SGHTA and CDR2 as FQGNSA. V dropped 5 bases and J dropped 8; count of bases not matched to a gene: 3. This CDR3 region has 13 residues. This chain's CDR3 is CASSVDRGEKLFF. CDR3 in DNA: TGTGCCAGCAGCGTCGACAGGGGGGAAAAACTGTTTTTT. Supplemented by reference TRBV7-2 and TRBJ1-4, the full variable domain reads GAGVSQSPSNKVTEKGKDVELRCDPISGHTALYWYRQSLGQGLEFLIYFQGNSAPDKSGLPSDRFSAERTGGSVSTLTIQRTQQEDSAVYLCASSVDRGEKLFFGSGTQLSVL.

This clone was picked up a small number of times. The chain links TRBV27 to TRBJ2-7; 10 bases are shared with TRBD2. Unmatched junction bases numbered 14, after V lost 3 bases and J lost 12 bases. Germline V gene data show CDR1 as MNHEY and CDR2 as SMNVEV (reference sequence). The CDR3 is 15 amino acids. CDR3 in amino acids: CASSLSSASGSIRYF. In DNA, the CDR3 is TGTGCCAGCAGTTTGAGTTCGGCTAGCGGGAGCATTCGGTACTTC.

V is TRBV29-1 and J is TRBJ2-7; 7 bases map to TRBD1. The CDR3 extends over 12 amino acids. Germline CDR1 reads SQVTM; CDR2 reads ANQGSEA. V dropped 7 bases and J dropped 3; count of bases not matched to a gene: 6. CDR3 sequence (DNA): TGCAGCGCATCGACAGGGATCTACGAGCAGTACTTC. This gives the protein CSASTGIYEQYF.

The rearrangement links TRBV28 to TRBJ1-2; maybe TRBD1 (5 bases). This CDR3 is built from 17 residues. Germline V lookup: CDR1 MDHEN, CDR2 SYDVKM. Trimming pared 1 base from V and 2 bases from J, leaving 17 bases between. The CDR3 loop reads CASSLFGRLAGNYGYTF. CDR3 in DNA: TGTGCCAGCAGTTTATTTGGGCGTCTGGCAGGGAACTATGGCTACACCTTC.

The rearrangement joins TRBV5-1 to TRBJ1-1, with D tentatively TRBD1 (6 bases). The CDR3 loop spans 14 amino acids. From germline, CDR1 is SGHRS and CDR2 YFSETQ. Deletions cut 2 bases from V and 2 bases from J, with 10 bases between. The CDR3 reads CASSLQGTNTEAFF. In DNA form, the CDR3 reads TGCGCCAGCAGCTTACAGGGAACCAACACTGAAGCTTTCTTT.

This clone was seen a few times. The chain carries TRBV7-9 and TRBJ2-1; D may be TRBD2 (5 bases). V lost 5 bases and J 2 bases, leaving 16 bases between the germline ends. Germline CDR1 reads SEHNR; CDR2 reads FQNEAQ (reference sequence). This CDR3 is built from 16 residues. Written as DNA, the CDR3 is TGTGCCAGCAGCCCCGGGTGGCGGGTTGCCTACAATGAGCAGTTCTTC. Amino acids: CASSPGWRVAYNEQFF.

This chain links TRBV5-4 with TRBJ2-5, with 12 bases that match TRBD2. The CDR3 is 16 amino acids. Germline assignment: CDR1 SGHNT and CDR2 YYREEE (reference sequence). V trimming: 0 bases; J trimming: 1 base; junction bases outside the gene matches: 1. The CDR3 spells CASSLGTSGVQETQYF. The CDR3 DNA sequence: TGTGCCAGCAGCTTGGGGACTAGCGGGGTCCAAGAGACCCAGTACTTC. Drawing the rest from reference TRBV5-4 and TRBJ2-5, the complete variable domain is ETGVTQSPTHLIKTRGQQVTLRCSSQSGHNTVSWYQQALGQGPQFIFQYYREEENGRGNFPPRFSGLQFPNYSSELNVNALELDDSALYLCASSLGTSGVQETQYFGPGTRLLVL.

This chain connects TRBV21-1 to TRBJ2-2; TRBD2, as called in the table, went unchecked against the DNA. TRBV21-1 is listed as a pseudogene. CDR3 size: 17 residues. The CDR3 DNA reads TGTGCCAGCAGCAAAAGGGTCGGGAGGGGACGGACCGGGGAGCTGTTTTTT. This encodes CASSKRVGRGRTGELFF.